A single sample is the source of the 3 T cell receptor beta chains below, sequenced in a study of T cell responses to AZD1222 COVID-19 vaccine. TCRdb's copy holds only in-frame clones and misses some; the assay was immunoSEQ multiplex PCR. Of tens of thousands of clones detected, around nine tenths appear once; the ten largest clones hold about 5.4%. This sample comprised peripheral blood, obtained 28 days after the second AZD1222 dose. The receptor set was obtained from an adult who received the AZD1222 COVID-19 vaccine.

V is TRBV6-5 and J is TRBJ1-6; D is unresolved. In germline, CDR1 is MNHEY, CDR2 SVGAGI. The CDR3 length is 13 residues. Between the trimmed V and J ends, which lost 8 bases and 4 bases, there was a span of 9 bases. As DNA, the CDR3 is TGTGCCAGCGCTTGGGGTTATAATTCACCCCTCCACTTT. Translating it yields CASAWGYNSPLHF.

The rearrangement uses TRBV4-1 and TRBJ1-6, with TRBD1 matching over 9 bases. The V gene end was trimmed by 4 bases and the J gene end by 5 bases; junction bases not matched to a gene: 6. Germline CDR1 and CDR2: MGHRA and YSYEKL. The CDR3 has 16 residues. The CDR3 here is CASSPRRTGDNSPLHF. In nucleotides, the CDR3 is TGCGCCAGCAGCCCCCGCAGGACAGGGGATAATTCACCCCTCCACTTT.

The chain is built from TRBV14 and TRBJ1-4; no definite D call. V was trimmed by 1 base and J by 10 bases, leaving 13 bases between them. In germline, CDR1 is SGHDN, CDR2 FVKESK. The length of the CDR3 is 14 residues. CDR3 in DNA: TGTGCCAGCAGCCAAGTATACGCTGGAGGAAAACTGTTTTTT. Amino acids: CASSQVYAGGKLFF.